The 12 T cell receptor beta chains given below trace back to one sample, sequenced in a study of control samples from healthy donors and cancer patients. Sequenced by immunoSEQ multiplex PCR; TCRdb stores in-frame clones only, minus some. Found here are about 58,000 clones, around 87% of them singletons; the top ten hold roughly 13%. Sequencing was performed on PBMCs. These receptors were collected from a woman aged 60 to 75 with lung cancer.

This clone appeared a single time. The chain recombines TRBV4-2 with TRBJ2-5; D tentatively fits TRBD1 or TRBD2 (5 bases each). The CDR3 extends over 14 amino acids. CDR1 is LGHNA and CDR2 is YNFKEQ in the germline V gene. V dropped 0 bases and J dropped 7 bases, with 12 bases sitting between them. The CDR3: CASSQDRAGGTQYF. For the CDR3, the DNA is TGTGCCAGCAGCCAAGACAGGGCCGGAGGGACCCAGTACTTC.

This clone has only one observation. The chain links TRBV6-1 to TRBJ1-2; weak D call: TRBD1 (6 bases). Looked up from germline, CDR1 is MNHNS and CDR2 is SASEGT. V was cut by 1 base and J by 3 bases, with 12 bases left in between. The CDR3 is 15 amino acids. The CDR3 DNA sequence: TGTGCCAGCAGTGAAGGAGGACAGTCGTACTATGGCTACACCTTC. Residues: CASSEGGQSYYGYTF.

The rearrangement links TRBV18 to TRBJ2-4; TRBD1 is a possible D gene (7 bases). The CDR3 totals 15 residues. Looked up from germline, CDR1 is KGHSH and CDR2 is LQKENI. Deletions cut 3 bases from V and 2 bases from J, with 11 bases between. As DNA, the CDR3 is TGTGCCAGCTCACCTCAGGGGGGAACCAAAAACATTCAGTACTTC. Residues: CASSPQGGTKNIQYF.

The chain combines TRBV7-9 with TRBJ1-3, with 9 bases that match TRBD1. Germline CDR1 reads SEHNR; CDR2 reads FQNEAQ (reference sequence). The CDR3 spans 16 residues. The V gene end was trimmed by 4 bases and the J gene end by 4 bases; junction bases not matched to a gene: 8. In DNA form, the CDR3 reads TGTGCCAGCAGCTCGGAACAGGGGGCGCGGGGAAACACCATATATTTT. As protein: CASSSEQGARGNTIYF.

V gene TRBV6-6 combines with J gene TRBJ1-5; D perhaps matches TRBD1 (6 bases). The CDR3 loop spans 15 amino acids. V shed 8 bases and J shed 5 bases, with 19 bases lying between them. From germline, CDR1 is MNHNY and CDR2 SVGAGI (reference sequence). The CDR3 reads CASRVDGGADQPQHF. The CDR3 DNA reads TGTGCCAGCCGTGTTGACGGGGGCGCGGATCAGCCCCAGCATTTT.

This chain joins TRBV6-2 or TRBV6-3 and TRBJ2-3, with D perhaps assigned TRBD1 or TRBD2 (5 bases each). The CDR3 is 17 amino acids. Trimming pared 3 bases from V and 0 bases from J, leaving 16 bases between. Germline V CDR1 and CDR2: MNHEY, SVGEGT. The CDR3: CASSYWVLGESTDTQYF. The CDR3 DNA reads TGTGCCAGCAGTTATTGGGTCCTAGGGGAGAGCACAGATACGCAGTATTTT.

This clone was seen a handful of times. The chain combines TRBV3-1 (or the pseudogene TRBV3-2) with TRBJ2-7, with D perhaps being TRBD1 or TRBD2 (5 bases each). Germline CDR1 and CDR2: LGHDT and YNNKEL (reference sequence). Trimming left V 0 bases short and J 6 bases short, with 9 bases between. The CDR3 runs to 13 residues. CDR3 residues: CASSQDEGFEQYF. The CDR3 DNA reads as TGTGCCAGCAGCCAAGATGAGGGGTTCGAGCAGTACTTC.

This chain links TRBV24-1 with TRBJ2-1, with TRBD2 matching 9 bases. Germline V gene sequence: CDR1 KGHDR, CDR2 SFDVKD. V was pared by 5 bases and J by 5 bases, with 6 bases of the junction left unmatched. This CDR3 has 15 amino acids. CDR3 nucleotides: TGTGCCACCAGTGCTAGCGGGACTTCCGACAATGAGCAGTTCTTC. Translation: CATSASGTSDNEQFF.

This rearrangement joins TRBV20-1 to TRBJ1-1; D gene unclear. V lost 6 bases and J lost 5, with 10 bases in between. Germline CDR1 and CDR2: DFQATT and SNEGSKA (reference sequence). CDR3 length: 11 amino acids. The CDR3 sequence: CSAPLTTEAFF. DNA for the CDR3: TGCAGTGCCCCACTCACGACTGAAGCTTTCTTT.

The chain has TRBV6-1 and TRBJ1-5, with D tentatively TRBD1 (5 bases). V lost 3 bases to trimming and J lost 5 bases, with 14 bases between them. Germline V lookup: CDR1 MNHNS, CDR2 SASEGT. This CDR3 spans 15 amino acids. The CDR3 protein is CASSDNWGGDQPQHF. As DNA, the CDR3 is TGTGCCAGCAGTGACAACTGGGGGGGGGATCAGCCCCAGCATTTT.

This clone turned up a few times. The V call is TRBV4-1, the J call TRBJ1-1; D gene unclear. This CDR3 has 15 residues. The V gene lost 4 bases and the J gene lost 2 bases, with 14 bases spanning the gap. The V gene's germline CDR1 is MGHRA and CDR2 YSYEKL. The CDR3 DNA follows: TGCGCCAGCAGCCTTTCCCAGATCACCAACACTGAAGCTTTCTTT. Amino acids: CASSLSQITNTEAFF.

DNA of the CDR3: TGTGCCAGCAGAAGGGACAGGGGTCAGCCCCAGCATTTT. It specifies CASRRDRGQPQHF. The chain joins TRBV6-5 to TRBJ1-5, with 10 bases fitting TRBD1. The V gene end was trimmed by 6 bases and the J gene end by 6 bases; junction bases not matched to a gene: 2. The CDR3 is made up of 13 amino acids. The germline gives CDR1 MNHEY, CDR2 SVGAGI.